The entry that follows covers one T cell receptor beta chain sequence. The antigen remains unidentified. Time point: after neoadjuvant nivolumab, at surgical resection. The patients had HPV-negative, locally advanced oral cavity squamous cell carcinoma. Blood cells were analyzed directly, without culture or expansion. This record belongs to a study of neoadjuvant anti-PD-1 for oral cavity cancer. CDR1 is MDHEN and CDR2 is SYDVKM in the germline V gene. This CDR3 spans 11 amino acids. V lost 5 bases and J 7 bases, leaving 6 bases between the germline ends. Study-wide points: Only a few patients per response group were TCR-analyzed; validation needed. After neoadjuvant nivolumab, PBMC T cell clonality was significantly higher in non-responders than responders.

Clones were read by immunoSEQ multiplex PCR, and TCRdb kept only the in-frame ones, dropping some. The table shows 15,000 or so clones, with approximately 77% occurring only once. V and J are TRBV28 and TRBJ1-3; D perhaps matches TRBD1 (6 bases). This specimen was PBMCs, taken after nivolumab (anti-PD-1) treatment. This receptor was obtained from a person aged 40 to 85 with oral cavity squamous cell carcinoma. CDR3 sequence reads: CASSTGNTIYF. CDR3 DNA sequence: TGTGCCAGCAGTACAGGGAACACCATATATTTT. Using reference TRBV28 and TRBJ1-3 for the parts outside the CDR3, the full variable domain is DVKVTQSSRYLVKRTGEKVFLECVQDMDHENMFWYRQDPGLGLRLIYFSYDVKMKEKGDIPEGYSVSREKKERFSLILESASTNQTSMYLCASSTGNTIYFGEGSWLTVV.